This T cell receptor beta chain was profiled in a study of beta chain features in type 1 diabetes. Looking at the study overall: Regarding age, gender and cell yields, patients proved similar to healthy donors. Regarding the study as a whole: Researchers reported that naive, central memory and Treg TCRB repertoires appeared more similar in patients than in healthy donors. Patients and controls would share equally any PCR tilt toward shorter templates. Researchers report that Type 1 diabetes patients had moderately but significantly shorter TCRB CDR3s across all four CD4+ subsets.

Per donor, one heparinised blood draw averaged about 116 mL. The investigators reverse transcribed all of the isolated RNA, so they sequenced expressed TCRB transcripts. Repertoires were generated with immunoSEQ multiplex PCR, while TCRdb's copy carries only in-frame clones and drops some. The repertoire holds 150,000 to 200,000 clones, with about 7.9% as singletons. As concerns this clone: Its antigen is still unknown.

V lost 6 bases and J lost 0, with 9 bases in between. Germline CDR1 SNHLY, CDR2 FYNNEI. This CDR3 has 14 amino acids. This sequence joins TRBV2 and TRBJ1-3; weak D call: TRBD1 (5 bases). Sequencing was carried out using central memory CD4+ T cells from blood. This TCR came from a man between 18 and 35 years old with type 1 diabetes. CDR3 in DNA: TGTGCCAGCAGGGGGGGAAGCTCTGGAAACACCATATATTTT. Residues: CASRGGSSGNTIYF. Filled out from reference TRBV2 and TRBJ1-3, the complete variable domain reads EPEVTQTPSHQVTQMGQEVILRCVPISNHLYFYWYRQILGQKVEFLVSFYNNEISEKSEIFDDQFSVERPDGSNFTLKIRSTKLEDSAMYFCASRGGSSGNTIYFGEGSWLTVV.